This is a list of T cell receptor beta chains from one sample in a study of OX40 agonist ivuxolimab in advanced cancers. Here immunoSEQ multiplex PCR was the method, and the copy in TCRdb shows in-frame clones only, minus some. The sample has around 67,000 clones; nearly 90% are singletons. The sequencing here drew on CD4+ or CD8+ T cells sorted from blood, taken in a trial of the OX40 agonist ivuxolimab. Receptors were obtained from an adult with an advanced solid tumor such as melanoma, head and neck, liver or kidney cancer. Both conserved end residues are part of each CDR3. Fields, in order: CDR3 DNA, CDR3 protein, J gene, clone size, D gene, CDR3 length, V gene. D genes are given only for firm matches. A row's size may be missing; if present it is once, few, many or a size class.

TGTGCCAGCAGCGTAGCGGGCGGCAACATGAATTCACCCCTCCACTTT | CASSVAGGNMNSPLHF | TRBJ1-6 | - | - | 16 | TRBV9
TGTGCCAGCAGCTGGCGAGCACCGGGACAGAATAGCAATCAGCCCCAGCATTTT | CASSWRAPGQNSNQPQHF | TRBJ1-5 | - | TRBD1 | 18 | TRBV7-2
TGCAGCGTCCTCGGGACAGGGGGCAGGGTCCAAGAGACCCAGTACTTC | CSVLGTGGRVQETQYF | TRBJ2-5 | - | TRBD1 | 16 | TRBV29-1
TGTGCCAGCAGCTCAGTTAATTCACCCCTCCACTTT | CASSSVNSPLHF | TRBJ1-6 | few | - | 12 | TRBV11-2
TGTGCCATCAAGGGACTCCTCAGCACAGATACGCAGTATTTT | CAIKGLLSTDTQYF | TRBJ2-3 | - | - | 14 | TRBV10-3
TGTGCCAGCGGTCGGTCCAACACAGATACGCAGTATTTT | CASGRSNTDTQYF | TRBJ2-3 | - | - | 13 | TRBV7-9
TGTGCCTGGACCGCCCCGGGGCCACCCTACGAGCAGTACTTC | CAWTAPGPPYEQYF | TRBJ2-7 | - | - | 14 | TRBV7-8
TGTGCCAGCAGTTTGCTTGGGGATGAGCAGTTCTTC | CASSLLGDEQFF | TRBJ2-1 | - | - | 12 | TRBV28
TGTGCCAGCAGTCGGACGTCCCTGAGCGAGCAGTACTTC | CASSRTSLSEQYF | TRBJ2-7 | once | - | 13 | TRBV6-6
- | CASSFGPGPGETQYF | TRBJ2-5 | - | - | 15 | TRBV5-6
TGTGCCAGTAGGGGAGCCGACTACGAGCAGTACTTC | CASRGADYEQYF | TRBJ2-7 | once | - | 12 | TRBV6-6
TGTGCCAGCAGTTTATCCGGGGACCCCAGCTACAAGCAGTACTTC | CASSLSGDPSYKQYF | TRBJ2-7 | - | - | 15 | TRBV28
TGTGCCAGCAGCTTAGTCGGGACTAGCGGGAGCCCAACAGATACGCAGTATTTT | CASSLVGTSGSPTDTQYF | TRBJ2-3 | - | TRBD2 | 18 | TRBV7-2
TGCAGTGCTAGGAGCTCCTACGAGCAGTACTTC | CSARSSYEQYF | TRBJ2-7 | - | - | 11 | TRBV20-1
TGTGCCAGCACCGAAAGGGGGCTAGCGGGGTACCAAGAGACCCAGTACTTC | CASTERGLAGYQETQYF | TRBJ2-5 | - | TRBD2 | 17 | TRBV27
TGTGCCAGCAGCTTAGGGCGCACCCTCGAGCAGTACTTC | CASSLGRTLEQYF | TRBJ2-7 | once | - | 13 | TRBV7-9